These 14 T cell receptor beta chains were all obtained from the same sample, sequenced in a study of CD8+ T cells in alopecia areata. Treatment denoted: oral pan-JAK inhibitor, 5-10 mg twice daily. In each case, RNA was isolated and then reverse transcribed into cDNA as the sequencing template. Some clones are missing from TCRdb's copy, which holds only in-frame ones; the method was immunoSEQ multiplex PCR. Of about 200,000 clones listed, approximately 61% are singletons. The material was CD4+ T cells sorted from blood, obtained at week 24, from a patient treated with tofacitinib. These receptors were taken from a human donor with alopecia areata.

This chain connects TRBV30 to TRBJ2-7; 11 nucleotides agree with TRBD1. Germline loops: CDR1 GTSNPN, CDR2 SVGIG (reference sequence). The CDR3 length is 13 residues. The V and J ends lost 3 bases and 3 bases, in that order; junction bases with no gene match: 1. For the CDR3, the DNA is TGTGCCTGGAGAGGGACAGGGGGCTACGAGCAGTACTTC. Translating it yields CAWRGTGGYEQYF.

V is TRBV2 and J is TRBJ2-2, with D perhaps matching TRBD1 (5 bases). V dropped 6 bases and J dropped 6 bases, with 17 bases sitting between them. Germline V gene data show CDR1 as SNHLY and CDR2 as FYNNEI. This CDR3 is built from 15 residues. CDR3 DNA sequence: TGTGCCAGCAGGCCGGGCAGGGATTTTTCCGGGGAGCTGTTTTTT. This encodes CASRPGRDFSGELFF.

This clone showed up just a few times. Written as DNA, the CDR3 is TGTGCCACGAACGCGGGGGAGGGGAACACCGGGGAGCTGTTTTTT. Its translation is CATNAGEGNTGELFF. This rearrangement joins TRBV10-3 to TRBJ2-2, with TRBD2 identical over 7 bases. Germline CDR1 is ENHRY and CDR2 is SYGVKD. V gave up 10 bases and J gave up 1 base; unmatched junction bases: 9. There are 15 residues in the CDR3.

The gene calls are TRBV18 and TRBJ2-7; no definite D call. V gave up 2 bases and J gave up 6 bases, with 8 bases separating them. Germline lookup yields CDR1 KGHSH and CDR2 LQKENI. The CDR3 has 12 residues. CDR3 DNA: TGTGCCAGCTCACCAAACGAATCCGAGCAGTACTTC. This encodes CASSPNESEQYF.

V is TRBV29-1 and J is TRBJ1-2; 9 bases agree with TRBD1. J was trimmed by 8 bases and V by 4 bases; bases with no gene match: 8. Per the germline V gene, CDR1 is SQVTM and CDR2 is ANQGSEA. This CDR3 spans 13 amino acids. The CDR3 reads CSVGGTGKGGYTF. The DNA for the CDR3 is TGCAGCGTTGGGGGGACAGGGAAAGGCGGCTACACCTTC.

The genes are TRBV30 and TRBJ2-5; D gene unclear. Germline CDR1 and CDR2: GTSNPN and SVGIG (reference sequence). V was pared by 4 bases and J by 2 bases, with 11 bases between. The CDR3 totals 13 residues. DNA of the CDR3: TGTGCCTGGATGGGCCACCGACAAGAGACCCAGTACTTC. As protein: CAWMGHRQETQYF. The entire variable domain, with the rest obtained from reference TRBV30 and TRBJ2-5, is as follows: SQTIHQWPATLVQPVGSPLSLECTVEGTSNPNLYWYRQAAGRGLQLLFYSVGIGQISSEVPQNLSASRPQDRQFILSSKKLLLSDSGFYLCAWMGHRQETQYFGPGTRLLVL.

Notes on this clone: The same CDR3 can be traced to other DNA sequences in this sample. The rearrangement joins TRBV30 to TRBJ1-2, with D unclear. The V and J ends lost 5 bases and 7 bases respectively, with 11 bases between them. From germline, CDR1 is GTSNPN and CDR2 SVGIG (reference sequence). The CDR3 covers 11 residues. The CDR3 sequence: CAWWDRGGYTF. The DNA for the CDR3 is TGTGCCTGGTGGGATCGGGGTGGCTACACCTTC.

The rearrangement joins TRBV29-1 to TRBJ1-2; D unresolved. The CDR3 runs to 8 residues. Germline-derived CDR1 and CDR2 are SQVTM and ANQGSEA. CDR3 loop: CTFDGYTF. The CDR3, as DNA: TGCACCTTCGATGGCTACACCTTC. The entire variable domain, with the rest obtained from reference TRBV29-1 and TRBJ1-2, is as follows: SAVISQKPSRDICQRGTSLTIQCQVDSQVTMMFWYRQQPGQSLTLIATANQGSEATYESGFVIDKFPISRPNLTFSTLTVSNMSPEDSSIYLCTFDGYTFGSGTRLTVV.

The V call is TRBV25-1, the J call TRBJ1-6, with 7 positions matching TRBD1. J lost 3 bases, V lost 2 bases, and 4 bases had no gene match. CDR1 is MGHDK, CDR2 SYGVNS, per germline. The length of the CDR3 is 16 residues. CDR3: CASSETSGGYNSPLHF. The CDR3 nucleotides read TGTGCCAGCAGTGAAACGTCAGGGGGCTATAATTCACCCCTCCACTTT.

This chain joins TRBV29-1 and TRBJ1-2; D unresolved. Looked up from germline, CDR1 is SQVTM and CDR2 is ANQGSEA. The V gene lost 0 bases and the J gene lost 12 bases, with 11 bases spanning the gap. The CDR3 is made up of 11 amino acids. The CDR3 DNA is TGCAGCGTTGAAGACGCAGGACTCGACACCTTC. Protein sequence: CSVEDAGLDTF.

CDR3 sequence: CASSSRQGHPYEQYF. CDR3 in DNA: TGCGCCAGCAGCTCCCGACAGGGGCACCCCTACGAGCAGTACTTC. V usage is TRBV5-1 and J usage is TRBJ2-7, with 8 bases matching TRBD1. This CDR3 has 15 residues. Unmatched junction bases numbered 7, after V lost 3 bases and J lost 2 bases. Germline CDR1 SGHRS, CDR2 YFSETQ.

This clone was counted between two and nine times. The chain carries TRBV7-2 and TRBJ2-3; 13 bases line up with TRBD2. The V gene's germline CDR1 is SGHTA and CDR2 FQGNSA. The junction had 5 bases not matched to a gene; V was cut back by 1 base and J by 1 base. The CDR3 is 18 residues long. CDR3 nucleotide sequence: TGTGCCAGCAGCTTAGAACTAGCGGGGGGGCTTCGCACAGATACGCAGTATTTT. It is translated as CASSLELAGGLRTDTQYF.

This clone appeared a few times. This chain uses TRBV29-1 with TRBJ1-2; D is ambiguous. Germline CDR1 and CDR2: SQVTM and ANQGSEA. The CDR3 sequence is 14 residues long. With 4 bases removed from V and 6 bases from J, the gap between germline ends came to 18 bases. CDR3: CSVAMVTTLDGYTF. CDR3 bases: TGCAGCGTTGCAATGGTAACAACCTTGGATGGCTACACCTTC.

There are a few counts of this clone. The genes are TRBV2 and TRBJ2-2; the match to TRBD2 covers 11 bases. The CDR3 runs 15 residues. The V and J ends lost 2 bases and 5 bases, in that order; junction bases with no gene match: 1. Germline V CDR1 and CDR2: SNHLY, FYNNEI. CDR3 in amino acids: CASSELAGGTGELFF. CDR3 sequence (DNA): TGTGCCAGCAGTGAACTAGCGGGGGGAACCGGGGAGCTGTTTTTT.